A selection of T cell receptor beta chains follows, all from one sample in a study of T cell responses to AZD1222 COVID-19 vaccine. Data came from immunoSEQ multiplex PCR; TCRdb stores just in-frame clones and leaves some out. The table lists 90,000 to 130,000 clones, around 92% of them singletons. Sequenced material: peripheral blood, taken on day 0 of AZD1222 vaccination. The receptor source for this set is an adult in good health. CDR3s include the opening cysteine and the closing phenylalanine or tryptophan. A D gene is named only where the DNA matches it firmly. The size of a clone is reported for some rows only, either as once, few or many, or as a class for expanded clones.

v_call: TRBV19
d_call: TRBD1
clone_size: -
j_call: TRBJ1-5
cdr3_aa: CASSPGTGSNQPQHF
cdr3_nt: TGTGCCAGTAGTCCAGGGACAGGGAGCAATCAGCCCCAGCATTTT

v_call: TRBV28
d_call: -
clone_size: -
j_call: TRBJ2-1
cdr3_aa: CASTVADSQVEQFF
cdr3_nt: TGTGCCAGCACCGTGGCAGACTCACAGGTTGAGCAGTTCTTC

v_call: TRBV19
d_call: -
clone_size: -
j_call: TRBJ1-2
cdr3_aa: CASSIDTGSGPNYGYTF
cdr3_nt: TGTGCCAGTAGTATAGATACGGGCTCCGGGCCGAACTATGGCTACACCTTC

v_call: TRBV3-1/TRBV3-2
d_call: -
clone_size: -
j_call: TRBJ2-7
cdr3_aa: CASSVRSYEQYF
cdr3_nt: TGTGCCAGCAGCGTGCGTTCCTACGAGCAGTACTTC

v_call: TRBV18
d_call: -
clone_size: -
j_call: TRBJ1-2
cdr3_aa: CASSPGLRGPYGYTF
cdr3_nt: TGTGCCAGCTCACCGGGACTCCGGGGGCCATATGGCTACACCTTC

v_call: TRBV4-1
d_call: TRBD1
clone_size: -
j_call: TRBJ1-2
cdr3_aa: CASSQPDRVNYGYTF
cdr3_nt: TGCGCCAGCAGCCAACCCGACAGGGTCAACTATGGCTACACCTTC

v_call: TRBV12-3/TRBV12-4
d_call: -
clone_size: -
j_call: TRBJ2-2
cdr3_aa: CASSSMGELFF
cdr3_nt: TGTGCCAGCAGCTCCATGGGGGAGCTGTTTTTT

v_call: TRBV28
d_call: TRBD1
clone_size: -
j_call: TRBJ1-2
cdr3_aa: CASRPGQMNYGYTF
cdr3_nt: TGTGCCAGCAGACCGGGACAGATGAACTATGGCTACACCTTC

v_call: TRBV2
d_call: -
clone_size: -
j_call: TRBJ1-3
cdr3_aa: CASSEGQGRGNTIYF
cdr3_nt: TGTGCCAGCAGTGAGGGTCAGGGGAGAGGAAACACCATATATTTT

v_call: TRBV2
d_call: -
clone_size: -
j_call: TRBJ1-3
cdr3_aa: CASSRTDRGNTIYF
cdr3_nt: TGTGCCAGCAGTAGGACAGACCGTGGAAACACCATATATTTT

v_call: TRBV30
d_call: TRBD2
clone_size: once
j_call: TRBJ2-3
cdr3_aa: CAWSAETSGGAGDTQYF
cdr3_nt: TGTGCCTGGAGTGCAGAGACTAGCGGGGGGGCCGGGGATACGCAGTATTTT

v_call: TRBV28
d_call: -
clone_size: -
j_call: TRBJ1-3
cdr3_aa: CASLGGAAGNTIYF
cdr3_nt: TGTGCCAGTTTGGGGGGGGCCGCTGGAAACACCATATATTTT

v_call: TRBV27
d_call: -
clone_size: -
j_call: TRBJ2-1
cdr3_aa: CASSARLGEFF
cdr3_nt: TGTGCCAGCAGTGCCAGGCTCGGTGAGTTCTTC

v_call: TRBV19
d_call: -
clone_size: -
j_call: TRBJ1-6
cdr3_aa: CASSIISSGGSYSPLHF
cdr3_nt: TGTGCCAGTAGTATAATAAGCTCAGGCGGTTCGTATTCACCCCTCCACTTT

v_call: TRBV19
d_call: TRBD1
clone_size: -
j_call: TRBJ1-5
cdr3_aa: CASSSPDRAQPQHF
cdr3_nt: TGTGCCAGTAGTTCCCCGGACAGGGCGCAGCCCCAGCATTTT

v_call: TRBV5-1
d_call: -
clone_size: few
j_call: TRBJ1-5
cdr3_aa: CASSIRDTSVGQPQHF
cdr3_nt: TGCGCCAGCAGCATTCGGGACACTTCTGTTGGTCAGCCCCAGCATTTT

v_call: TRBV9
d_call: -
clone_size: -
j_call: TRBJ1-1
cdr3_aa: CASSVGQPNTEAFF
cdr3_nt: TGTGCCAGCAGCGTCGGACAACCGAACACTGAAGCTTTCTTT